This T cell receptor (beta chain) is drawn from a study of shared clonotypes between healthy human individuals. Study-level findings and limits: Clonotypes shared by all four donors outscored non-shared clonotypes in generation probability. Blood was the only sampled material, and tissue repertoires likely differ.

To note about this clone: Its antigen remains unidentified.

The germline CDR1 and CDR2 sequences are SGHRS and YFSETQ. This CDR3 contains 15 residues. Trimming cost V 6 bases and J 0 bases; bases outside gene matches: 4. Assay execution took place at the deep level. TCRdb's copy holds only in-frame clones and misses some; the assay was immunoSEQ multiplex PCR. The sample holds 950,000 to 1,200,000 clones, around 77% seen once. Sequencing input: memory CD4+ T cells from PBMCs. Subset defined: CD45RA-negative fraction. This sequence originates from a young man in good health. Some clones in this sample may be carry-over from other donors' samples. This rearrangement joins TRBV5-1 to TRBJ1-2; TRBD1 matches 11 bases. CDR3 coding DNA: TGCGCCAGCACACGGACAGGGGGCACTAACTATGGCTACACCTTC. Its translation is CASTRTGGTNYGYTF.